Shown below are 13 T cell receptor beta chains from a single sample sequenced in a study of T cells after posttransplantation cyclophosphamide. The repertoire was sequenced with immunoSEQ multiplex PCR; TCRdb's copy has only in-frame clones and lacks some. Found here are 17,000 or so clones, no singletons; the ten largest cover around 0.56%. Treatment was busulfan-fludarabine conditioning, a marrow graft, and cyclophosphamide on days +3 and +4. The material sequenced was PBMCs, taken after allogeneic stem cell transplant with posttransplant cyclophosphamide. The source is a female patient aged 30 to 45 who received an allogeneic stem cell transplant from a related donor, was CMV-positive, and had no GVHD. Certain T cells may be donor cells from the graft.

This clone showed up many times. V and J are TRBV4-1 and TRBJ2-4; 11 positions match TRBD1. Trimming removed 4 bases from V and 1 base from J; junction bases left unmatched: 6. The germline gives CDR1 MGHRA, CDR2 YSYEKL. There are 17 residues in the CDR3. The CDR3 reads CASSRVGQGAAKNIQYF. The CDR3 DNA reads TGCGCCAGCAGCCGCGTAGGACAGGGGGCGGCCAAAAACATTCAGTACTTC.

By share, this clone counts as medium-sized. This rearrangement joins TRBV6-6 to TRBJ2-7; tentative D call: TRBD2 (5 bases). Looked up from germline, CDR1 is MNHNY and CDR2 is SVGAGI (reference sequence). V was pared by 10 bases and J by 0 bases, with 13 bases between. This CDR3 spans 13 amino acids. CDR3 amino acids: CATVGGPSYEQYF. The CDR3 DNA is TGTGCCACCGTTGGAGGACCCTCCTACGAGCAGTACTTC.

This clone was observed many times. The chain carries TRBV28 and TRBJ2-7; 8 bases align to TRBD1. The CDR3 contains 15 residues. Germline trimming cut 5 bases from V and 0 bases from J; bases unmatched to any gene: 6. The germline CDR1 and CDR2 sequences are MDHEN and SYDVKM. The CDR3 protein is CASSPWDRSSYEQYF. The DNA of the CDR3 is TGTGCCAGCAGTCCCTGGGACAGGAGCTCCTACGAGCAGTACTTC.

This clone was observed at least ten times. This rearrangement joins TRBV18 to TRBJ2-3, with D possibly matching TRBD1 (6 bases). V was trimmed by 3 bases and J by 2 bases, leaving 9 bases between them. Germline CDR1 and CDR2: KGHSH and LQKENI. This CDR3 spans 14 amino acids. CDR3 coding DNA: TGTGCCAGCTCACCCGGACAGACCACAGATACGCAGTATTTT. It yields the protein CASSPGQTTDTQYF.

This clone was seen many times. V is TRBV5-6 and J is TRBJ2-3; no clear D. V was clipped by 6 bases and J by 0 bases, with 11 bases between them. CDR1 and CDR2 from the germline V gene are SGHDT and YYEEEE. The CDR3 runs to 14 residues. The CDR3 protein is CASTRSTSTDTQYF. For the CDR3, the DNA is TGTGCCAGCACCCGTTCTACTAGCACAGATACGCAGTATTTT.

This clone came up many times. The chain combines TRBV5-6 with TRBJ2-5, with D uncertain. CDR1 SGHDT and CDR2 YYEEEE come from the germline V gene. Trimming left V 4 bases short and J 2 bases short, with 15 bases between. This CDR3 region has 15 residues. The CDR3 protein is CASSLRRTSQETQYF. CDR3 in DNA: TGTGCCAGCAGCCTGCGGAGAACAAGTCAAGAGACCCAGTACTTC.

In its sample, this clone was seen many times. Relative to the germline gene, one junction end is altered; a read error may explain this. V and J are TRBV30 and TRBJ2-7; D gene ambiguous. CDR3 length: 11 amino acids. Germline CDR1 is GTSNPN and CDR2 is SVGIG (reference sequence). The CDR3 bases are TGTGCCTGGAGTGTTTCCTTCGAGCAGTACTTC. Amino acid sequence: CAWSVSFEQYF.

Ten or more counts support this clone. The rearrangement joins TRBV27 to TRBJ1-4; D is undetermined. CDR1 is MNHEY and CDR2 is SMNVEV in the germline V gene (reference sequence). V lost 1 base and J lost 0, with 9 bases in between. The CDR3 is 16 residues long. CDR3 protein: CASSLLWAATNEKLFF. CDR3 DNA sequence: TGTGCCAGCAGTTTATTATGGGCCGCAACTAATGAAAAACTGTTTTTT.

In this sample, this clone turned up many times. V and J are TRBV19 and TRBJ2-3; D not resolved. The V end was cut by 6 bases, the J end by 1 base, with 5 bases between. The CDR3 is made up of 12 amino acids. Germline V gene lookup returns CDR1 LNHDA and CDR2 SQIVND (reference sequence). DNA for the CDR3: TGTGCCAGTAGCCTCCGCACAGATACGCAGTATTTT. Translation: CASSLRTDTQYF.

At least ten counts were recorded for this clone. The chain carries TRBV27 and TRBJ2-3; D is undetermined. V was clipped by 5 bases and J by 2 bases, with 20 bases between them. The CDR3 length is 17 residues. Germline assignment: CDR1 MNHEY and CDR2 SMNVEV (reference sequence). The CDR3 spells CASSRALAVGTTDTQYF. The CDR3 bases are TGTGCCAGCAGTCGAGCCCTCGCGGTTGGTACCACAGATACGCAGTATTTT.

This clone was observed many times. The V gene is TRBV7-8, the J gene TRBJ1-2; D call uncertain. The CDR3 consists of 13 residues. V lost 2 bases and J lost 4, with 8 bases in between. Germline assignment: CDR1 SGHVS and CDR2 FQNEAQ. The CDR3 is CASSLREFYGYTF. CDR3 nucleotide sequence: TGTGCCAGCAGCTTAAGGGAGTTCTATGGCTACACCTTC.

This clone showed up many times. The chain carries TRBV5-1 and TRBJ2-2; 9 nucleotides align to TRBD2. With 0 bases clipped from V and 5 bases from J, the junction kept 5 bases outside the gene matches. The CDR3 contains 16 residues. Germline values: CDR1 SGHRS, CDR2 YFSETQ. This CDR3 reads CASSLDSLAGTGELFF. CDR3 DNA: TGCGCCAGCAGCTTGGATTCACTAGCGGGTACCGGGGAGCTGTTTTTT. Together with reference TRBV5-1 and TRBJ2-2, the CDR3 gives the full variable domain: KAGVTQTPRYLIKTRGQQVTLSCSPISGHRSVSWYQQTPGQGLQFLFEYFSETQRNKGNFPGRFSGRQFSNSRSEMNVSTLELGDSALYLCASSLDSLAGTGELFFGEGSRLTVL.

This clone was detected ten times or more. This rearrangement joins TRBV5-1 to TRBJ1-1; D is unclear. V was pared by 4 bases and J by 8 bases, with 15 bases between. Per the germline V gene, CDR1 is SGHRS and CDR2 is YFSETQ. The CDR3 covers 13 residues. The CDR3 bases are TGCGCCAGCAGCACTAATCGAGCCCAAGAAGCTTTCTTT. The encoded protein is CASSTNRAQEAFF. Full variable domain (rest looked up from reference TRBV5-1 and TRBJ1-1): KAGVTQTPRYLIKTRGQQVTLSCSPISGHRSVSWYQQTPGQGLQFLFEYFSETQRNKGNFPGRFSGRQFSNSRSEMNVSTLELGDSALYLCASSTNRAQEAFFGQGTRLTVV.